This is a list of T cell receptor beta chains from one sample in a study of blood T cell repertoires in COVID-19. The method was immunoSEQ multiplex PCR; TCRdb's version includes in-frame clones alone and lacks a portion of them. This sample has about 340,000 clones; 88% occur once, and the top ten carry 7% to 8%. Specimen: peripheral blood. These receptors all stem from a woman in her seventies with COVID-19, enrolled during active disease. Both conserved end residues are part of each CDR3. The order of the fields is clone size, V gene, D gene, J gene, CDR3 DNA, CDR3 protein. The D gene is left open where the match is weak. Size is omitted from some rows. Given values are once, few, many or a class for expanded clones.

clone_size: .
v_call: TRBV28
d_call: .
j_call: TRBJ1-2
cdr3_nt: TGTGCCAGCTGCCTCCAAGGGGCGCGTGGCTACACCTTC
cdr3_aa: CASCLQGARGYTF

clone_size: .
v_call: TRBV27
d_call: .
j_call: TRBJ1-4
cdr3_nt: TGTGCCAGCAGGGGGCTAAATGAAAAACTGTTTTTT
cdr3_aa: CASRGLNEKLFF

clone_size: .
v_call: TRBV15
d_call: .
j_call: TRBJ2-7
cdr3_nt: TGTGCGACCGCGGAGGGTTACGAGCAGTACTTC
cdr3_aa: CATAEGYEQYF

clone_size: .
v_call: TRBV30
d_call: .
j_call: TRBJ1-5
cdr3_nt: TGTGCCTGGGCAGGACACTATAGCAATCAGCCCCAGCATTTT
cdr3_aa: CAWAGHYSNQPQHF

clone_size: .
v_call: TRBV19
d_call: TRBD1
j_call: TRBJ1-1
cdr3_nt: TGTGCCAGTAGCCACCTGGCGGGACAGGTGAACACTGAAGCTTTCTTT
cdr3_aa: CASSHLAGQVNTEAFF

clone_size: .
v_call: TRBV7-9
d_call: .
j_call: TRBJ1-1
cdr3_nt: TGTGCCAGCGACGCGGCGGGCAGCACTGAAGCTTTCTTT
cdr3_aa: CASDAAGSTEAFF

clone_size: .
v_call: TRBV7-9
d_call: TRBD2
j_call: TRBJ2-7
cdr3_nt: TGTGCCAGCAGCCTCCCCGGGGGGAAGTACGAGCAGTACTTC
cdr3_aa: CASSLPGGKYEQYF

clone_size: .
v_call: TRBV30
d_call: .
j_call: TRBJ1-4
cdr3_nt: TGTGCCTGGAGTATTGGGGCAGGAACAACTAATGAAAAACTGTTTTTT
cdr3_aa: CAWSIGAGTTNEKLFF

clone_size: .
v_call: TRBV24-1
d_call: .
j_call: TRBJ2-2
cdr3_nt: TGTGCCACCAGTGATTTAGGGCAGGGCACCGGGGAGCTGTTTTTT
cdr3_aa: CATSDLGQGTGELFF

clone_size: .
v_call: TRBV12-3/TRBV12-4
d_call: .
j_call: TRBJ2-7
cdr3_nt: TGTGCCAGCAGTTTATTCGGGGACGAGCAGTACTTC
cdr3_aa: CASSLFGDEQYF

clone_size: .
v_call: TRBV6-2/TRBV6-3
d_call: .
j_call: TRBJ1-5
cdr3_nt: TGTGCCAGCAGTTCTGGAATGGGGGGTAATCAGCCCCAGCATTTT
cdr3_aa: CASSSGMGGNQPQHF

clone_size: once
v_call: TRBV27
d_call: .
j_call: TRBJ2-5
cdr3_nt: TGTGCCAGCAGTTTTCGGGAGACCCAGTACTTC
cdr3_aa: CASSFRETQYF

clone_size: .
v_call: TRBV18
d_call: TRBD1
j_call: TRBJ2-7
cdr3_nt: TGTGCCAGCTCACAAACGGCCGGGACAGGGGAACACGAGCAGTACTTC
cdr3_aa: CASSQTAGTGEHEQYF

clone_size: .
v_call: TRBV6-4
d_call: .
j_call: TRBJ2-7
cdr3_nt: TGTGCCAGCAGAATAGCGAACGAGCAGTACTTC
cdr3_aa: CASRIANEQYF

clone_size: .
v_call: TRBV10-3
d_call: .
j_call: TRBJ2-7
cdr3_nt: TGTGCCATCAGTGAAACAGCAGGGTCAGACGAGCAGTACTTC
cdr3_aa: CAISETAGSDEQYF

clone_size: .
v_call: TRBV6-5
d_call: TRBD1
j_call: TRBJ2-2
cdr3_nt: TGCGTGTCGCAGGACAGGTACTTGAACACCGGGGAGCTGTTTTTT
cdr3_aa: CVSQDRYLNTGELFF

clone_size: .
v_call: TRBV5-1
d_call: .
j_call: TRBJ2-7
cdr3_nt: TGCGCCAGCAGCCTGGGGGCCGAGCAGTACTTC
cdr3_aa: CASSLGAEQYF

clone_size: .
v_call: TRBV25-1
d_call: .
j_call: TRBJ1-5
cdr3_nt: TGTGCCAGCAGCGGGGGTAGCGGCAATCAGCCCCAGCATTTT
cdr3_aa: CASSGGSGNQPQHF

clone_size: .
v_call: TRBV5-5
d_call: TRBD2
j_call: TRBJ2-5
cdr3_nt: TGTGCCAGCAGCCCCCGGGGGGAAGAGACCCAGTACTTC
cdr3_aa: CASSPRGEETQYF

clone_size: .
v_call: TRBV27
d_call: .
j_call: TRBJ2-7
cdr3_nt: TGTGCCAGCAGCCTTGCGCCGTTCTACGAGCAGTACTTC
cdr3_aa: CASSLAPFYEQYF

clone_size: .
v_call: TRBV19
d_call: .
j_call: TRBJ1-2
cdr3_nt: TGTGCCAGTAGTATATCCAATTATGGCTACACCTTC
cdr3_aa: CASSISNYGYTF

clone_size: .
v_call: TRBV11-1
d_call: .
j_call: TRBJ1-2
cdr3_nt: TGTGCCAGCAGCGTAGGCGGGACCAGCTACACCTTC
cdr3_aa: CASSVGGTSYTF

clone_size: .
v_call: TRBV3-1/TRBV3-2
d_call: TRBD2
j_call: TRBJ2-2
cdr3_nt: TGTGCCAGCAGCGAAAGCGGGGGGGCCGGCGGGGAGCTGTTTTTT
cdr3_aa: CASSESGGAGGELFF

clone_size: few
v_call: TRBV2
d_call: .
j_call: TRBJ2-3
cdr3_nt: TGTGCCAGCAGTGATCCCGCAGATACGCAGTATTTT
cdr3_aa: CASSDPADTQYF

clone_size: many
v_call: TRBV27
d_call: TRBD1
j_call: TRBJ1-2
cdr3_nt: TGTGCCAGCAGTTTATCTAGGACAGGTAGAGAAGGCTACACCTTC
cdr3_aa: CASSLSRTGREGYTF

clone_size: .
v_call: TRBV5-1
d_call: .
j_call: TRBJ2-7
cdr3_nt: TGCGCCAGCAGCTATACAGGAGTGAGATACGAGCAGTACTTC
cdr3_aa: CASSYTGVRYEQYF

clone_size: .
v_call: TRBV28
d_call: TRBD2
j_call: TRBJ2-1
cdr3_nt: TGTGCCAGCAGTGGTCCGGCTAGCGGGGGGAGGACCTACAATGAGCAGTTCTTC
cdr3_aa: CASSGPASGGRTYNEQFF

clone_size: .
v_call: TRBV7-9
d_call: .
j_call: TRBJ2-7
cdr3_nt: TGTGCCAGCAGCCTTCCAGGATCCTACGAGCAGTACTTC
cdr3_aa: CASSLPGSYEQYF

clone_size: .
v_call: TRBV21-1
d_call: .
j_call: TRBJ2-7
cdr3_nt: TGTGCCAGCAGCAAAGCGAGGGATCTTTACGAGCAGTACTTC
cdr3_aa: CASSKARDLYEQYF

clone_size: .
v_call: TRBV5-1
d_call: .
j_call: TRBJ2-1
cdr3_nt: TGCGCCAGCGTCAAGGCGGGGACCTACAATGAGCAGTTCTTC
cdr3_aa: CASVKAGTYNEQFF

clone_size: once
v_call: TRBV18
d_call: TRBD1
j_call: TRBJ2-1
cdr3_nt: TGTGCCAGCTCACCAAGGGACAGGGGATACAATGAGCAGTTCTTC
cdr3_aa: CASSPRDRGYNEQFF

clone_size: .
v_call: TRBV5-1
d_call: .
j_call: TRBJ1-3
cdr3_nt: TGCGCCAGCAGCTTAGGAGGGTCCGGAAACACCATATATTTT
cdr3_aa: CASSLGGSGNTIYF

clone_size: .
v_call: TRBV7-2
d_call: TRBD1
j_call: TRBJ1-3
cdr3_nt: TGTGCCAGCAGCCTCCGGACAGGGGTTGGAAACACCATATATTTT
cdr3_aa: CASSLRTGVGNTIYF

clone_size: .
v_call: TRBV7-6
d_call: TRBD2
j_call: TRBJ2-2
cdr3_nt: TGTGCCAGCAGCTCCGGACTAGCGGGGTCCCCGAACACCGGGGAGCTGTTTTTT
cdr3_aa: CASSSGLAGSPNTGELFF

clone_size: .
v_call: TRBV19
d_call: .
j_call: TRBJ1-4
cdr3_nt: TGTGCCAGTAGTATCTCAGGGACTAATGAAAAACTGTTTTTT
cdr3_aa: CASSISGTNEKLFF

clone_size: .
v_call: TRBV6-5
d_call: .
j_call: TRBJ1-2
cdr3_nt: TGTGCCAGTTATTCGGGAGAGGGGCCGAAGGGCTACACCTTC
cdr3_aa: CASYSGEGPKGYTF

clone_size: .
v_call: TRBV15
d_call: TRBD1
j_call: TRBJ1-1
cdr3_nt: TGTGCCACCAGCAGTGACAGGGAGAACACTGAAGCTTTCTTT
cdr3_aa: CATSSDRENTEAFF

clone_size: .
v_call: TRBV6-6
d_call: .
j_call: TRBJ1-1
cdr3_nt: TGTGCCAGCAGTGGCTCGGGGGGCACTGAAGCTTTCTTT
cdr3_aa: CASSGSGGTEAFF